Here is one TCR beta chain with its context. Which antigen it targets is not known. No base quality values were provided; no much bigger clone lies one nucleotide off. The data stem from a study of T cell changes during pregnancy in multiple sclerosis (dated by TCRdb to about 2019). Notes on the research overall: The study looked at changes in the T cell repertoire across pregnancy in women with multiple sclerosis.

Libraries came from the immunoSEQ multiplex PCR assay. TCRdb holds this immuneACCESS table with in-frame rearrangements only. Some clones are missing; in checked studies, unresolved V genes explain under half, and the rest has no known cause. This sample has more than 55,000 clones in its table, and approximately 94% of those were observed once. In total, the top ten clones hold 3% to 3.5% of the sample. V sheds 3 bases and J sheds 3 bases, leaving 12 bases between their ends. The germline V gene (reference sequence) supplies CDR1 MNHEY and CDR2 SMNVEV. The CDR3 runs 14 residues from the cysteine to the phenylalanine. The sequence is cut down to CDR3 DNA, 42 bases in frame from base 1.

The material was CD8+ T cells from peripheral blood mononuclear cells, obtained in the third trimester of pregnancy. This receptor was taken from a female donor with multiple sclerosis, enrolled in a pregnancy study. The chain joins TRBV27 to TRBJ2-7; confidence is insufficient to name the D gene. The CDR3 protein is CASSFASVGYEQYF. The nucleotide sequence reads TGTGCCAGCAGTTTTGCCAGCGTTGGCTACGAGCAGTACTTC.